This T cell receptor beta chain was sequenced during a study of cytomegalovirus exposure and HLA in healthy donors. The PCR contained 60 Vbeta and 13 Jbeta primers. Libraries were prepared by immunoSEQ multiplex PCR; TCRdb keeps only in-frame clonotypes and omits some of them. The repertoire holds about 130,000 clones, with 66% as singletons. CDR3 size: 15 residues. The germline V gene encodes CDR1 LNHDA and CDR2 SQIVND (reference sequence). V was trimmed by 3 bases and J by 1 base, leaving 10 bases between them. Specimen: PBMCs. The clonotype originates from a human donor in good health. V is TRBV19 and J is TRBJ2-4; D perhaps matches TRBD2 (7 bases). DNA for the CDR3: TGTGCCAGTAGTATGAGGGGGGGGGCCAAAAACATTCAGTACTTC. Protein: CASSMRGGAKNIQYF.